Listed here are 32 T cell receptor beta chains from one sample, sequenced in a study of blood T cell repertoires in COVID-19. Measured with immunoSEQ multiplex PCR; TCRdb has only the in-frame clones, and not every one. Seen here are a few hundred thousand clones, approximately 90% observed once, and the top ten hold about 3.5%. Sequenced input: peripheral blood. These receptors were obtained from a man aged 18 to 35 with active or convalescent COVID-19.

The chain employs TRBV5-1 and TRBJ1-4; D unresolved. V gave up 4 bases and J gave up 0 bases, with 10 bases separating them. Germline CDR1 is SGHRS and CDR2 is YFSETQ. This CDR3 spans 15 amino acids. The CDR3 sequence is CASSQRAPTNEKLFF. As DNA, the CDR3 is TGCGCCAGCAGCCAGAGGGCACCAACTAATGAAAAACTGTTTTTT.

Worth noting for this clone: The same CDR3 arises from other DNA sequences in this sample as well. J is TRBJ2-1 and V is TRBV29-1; D is possibly TRBD2 (5 bases). The CDR3 is made up of 13 amino acids. Germline CDR1 reads SQVTM; CDR2 reads ANQGSEA. V gave up 1 base and J gave up 6 bases, with 10 bases separating them. The CDR3 protein is CSVEGGLGNEQFF. The CDR3 DNA follows: TGCAGCGTTGAAGGAGGGCTGGGCAATGAGCAGTTCTTC.

A single count supports this clone. The chain employs TRBV10-2 and TRBJ1-4; a weak D match, TRBD1 (5 bases). The germline gives CDR1 WSHSY, CDR2 SAAADI. The length of the CDR3 is 15 residues. V was clipped by 2 bases and J by 8 bases, with 15 bases between them. The CDR3 region has the DNA TGCGCCAGCAGTGAGGCCCGATTGGCAGGGGAAAAACTGTTTTTT. Translation: CASSEARLAGEKLFF.

The table lists this clone with a few counts. The J gene is TRBJ1-6, the V gene TRBV7-9, with unresolved D. The CDR3 runs to 12 residues. Trimming shortened V by 3 bases and J by 8 bases, and 5 bases separated the two germline ends. Germline loops: CDR1 SEHNR, CDR2 FQNEAQ (reference sequence). In nucleotides, the CDR3 is TGTGCCAGCAGCTTTACATATTCACCCCTCCACTTT. Translation: CASSFTYSPLHF.

The rearrangement links TRBV19 to TRBJ1-5; 7 nucleotides match TRBD1. Looked up from germline, CDR1 is LNHDA and CDR2 is SQIVND (reference sequence). This CDR3 comprises 18 residues. V shed 5 bases and J 0 bases; nucleotides not matched to a gene: 13. The CDR3: CASSSSGTVSYSNQPQHF. Here the CDR3 DNA reads TGTGCCAGTAGTTCGTCCGGGACAGTATCCTATAGCAATCAGCCCCAGCATTTT.

This CDR3 reads CATRRGMGGELFF. For the CDR3, the DNA is TGTGCCACCAGAAGAGGGATGGGCGGGGAGCTGTTTTTT. The chain is built from TRBV24-1 and TRBJ2-2, with D perhaps matching TRBD2 (5 bases). The CDR3 spans 13 residues. Germline CDR1 and CDR2: KGHDR and SFDVKD. V was shortened by 7 bases and J by 7 bases, with 12 bases between the two germline ends.

V usage is TRBV4-1 and J usage is TRBJ1-3; D might be TRBD1 (5 bases). Trimming pared 4 bases from V and 0 bases from J, leaving 7 bases between. This CDR3 has 14 amino acids. The germline V gene has CDR1 MGHRA and CDR2 YSYEKL. The CDR3 coding sequence is TGCGCCAGCAGCCTCGGGGGCTCTGGAAACACCATATATTTT. The encoded protein is CASSLGGSGNTIYF.

The V call is TRBV6-2 or TRBV6-3, the J call TRBJ2-1; the match to TRBD2 covers 8 bases. Germline values: CDR1 MNHEY, CDR2 SVGEGT. The CDR3 totals 15 residues. The ends lost 5 bases at V and 0 bases at J; junction bases unmatched: 3. The CDR3 protein is CASSQAGASYNEQFF. The CDR3 DNA reads as TGTGCCAGCAGTCAAGCGGGAGCCTCCTACAATGAGCAGTTCTTC.

This clone was detected a few times. J is TRBJ1-3 and V is TRBV11-2; no firm D call. From germline, CDR1 is SGHAT and CDR2 FQNNGV. Trimming left V 8 bases short and J 9 bases short, with 5 bases between. This CDR3 region has 9 residues. The DNA for the CDR3 is TGTGCCAGCCATAGCACCATATATTTT. Protein sequence: CASHSTIYF.

This chain joins TRBV5-4 and TRBJ2-3; 14 nucleotides align to TRBD2. The junction had 7 bases not matched to a gene; V was cut back by 4 bases and J by 0 bases. The CDR3 has 18 amino acids. CDR1 is SGHNT, CDR2 YYREEE, per germline (reference sequence). The CDR3 sequence is CASSRRTSGGYSTDTQYF. The CDR3 DNA is TGTGCCAGCAGCCGCAGGACTAGCGGGGGGTATAGCACAGATACGCAGTATTTT.

The sample holds one count of this clone. CDR3 amino acids: CASSPPGSRNQPQHF. The CDR3 nucleotides read TGTGCCAGCAGCCCTCCAGGAAGTCGTAATCAGCCCCAGCATTTT. The chain links TRBV7-2 to TRBJ1-5; D is undetermined. V gave up 5 bases and J gave up 4 bases, with 15 bases separating them. Per the germline V gene, CDR1 is SGHTA and CDR2 is FQGNSA. The CDR3 loop spans 15 amino acids. The entire variable domain, with the rest obtained from reference TRBV7-2 and TRBJ1-5, is as follows: GAGVSQSPSNKVTEKGKDVELRCDPISGHTALYWYRQSLGQGLEFLIYFQGNSAPDKSGLPSDRFSAERTGGSVSTLTIQRTQQEDSAVYLCASSPPGSRNQPQHFGDGTRLSIL.

The V gene is TRBV19, the J gene TRBJ2-2; D is possibly TRBD2 (6 bases). Germline CDR1 reads LNHDA; CDR2 reads SQIVND (reference sequence). The CDR3 sequence is 13 residues long. The V end was cut by 5 bases, the J end by 8 bases, with 12 bases between. In DNA form, the CDR3 reads TGTGCCAGTAGTTGGCGGGGAGCTGGGGAGCTGTTTTTT. It codes for CASSWRGAGELFF.

The rearrangement links TRBV29-1 to TRBJ1-2; 7 bases are shared with TRBD1. V shed 6 bases and J 4 bases; nucleotides not matched to a gene: 5. This CDR3 has 12 amino acids. Germline CDR1 SQVTM, CDR2 ANQGSEA. The CDR3 loop is CSVRQGSYGYTF. In DNA, the CDR3 is TGCAGCGTACGACAGGGAAGCTATGGCTACACCTTC.

In DNA form, the CDR3 reads TGTGCCAGCAGTTTATCGTCTGGGACTAGCGATTACTTC. As protein: CASSLSSGTSDYF. V gene TRBV27 combines with J gene TRBJ2-5; 10 bases line up with TRBD2. J lost 14 bases, V lost 0 bases, and 6 bases had no gene match. This CDR3 is 13 amino acids long. From germline, CDR1 is MNHEY and CDR2 SMNVEV (reference sequence).

The chain combines TRBV6-5 with TRBJ1-2, with 9 nucleotides matching TRBD1. The length of the CDR3 is 15 residues. Germline assignment: CDR1 MNHEY and CDR2 SVGAGI. With V trimmed by 0 bases and J by 10 bases, 9 bases remained unmatched. For the CDR3, the DNA is TGTGCCAGCAGTTACTCGAAGGAGGGACAGGGCCACTACACCTTC. The encoded protein is CASSYSKEGQGHYTF.

The V call is TRBV7-7, the J call TRBJ2-5; D is possibly TRBD2 (6 bases). The germline V gene encodes CDR1 SSHAT and CDR2 FNYEAQ (reference sequence). The CDR3 is 14 amino acids. V lost 4 bases and J 5 bases, leaving 14 bases between the germline ends. The CDR3 DNA follows: TGTGCCAGCAGCTCCGGGGGTAGCATCGAGACCCAGTACTTC. Its translation is CASSSGGSIETQYF.

Only a few counts were recorded for this clone. The chain joins TRBV11-1 to TRBJ2-1, with D unresolved. The V end lost 2 bases, the J end lost 4 bases, and 9 bases lay between the germline ends. The CDR3 extends over 14 amino acids. The germline V gene has CDR1 SGHAT and CDR2 FQDESV (reference sequence). The CDR3 region is CASSLMTPYNEQFF. CDR3 coding DNA: TGTGCCAGCAGCTTAATGACACCTTACAATGAGCAGTTCTTC.

CDR3 region: CASGGTGTPGELFF. The CDR3 DNA is TGTGCCAGCGGCGGGACAGGGACACCCGGGGAGCTGTTTTTT. The rearrangement uses TRBV2 and TRBJ2-2; 9 bases align to TRBD1. Trimming removed 8 bases from V and 6 bases from J; junction bases left unmatched: 7. Germline loops: CDR1 SNHLY, CDR2 FYNNEI. This CDR3 contains 14 residues.

The chain combines TRBV25-1 with TRBJ2-5; D is possibly TRBD1 (5 bases). This CDR3 has 14 residues. Germline-derived CDR1 and CDR2 are MGHDK and SYGVNS. The V end was cut by 2 bases, the J end by 5 bases, with 12 bases between. As DNA, the CDR3 is TGTGCCAGCAGTGAAGGGCAGGGATCCGAGACCCAGTACTTC. As protein: CASSEGQGSETQYF.

This clone was recorded a few times. The genes are TRBV3-1 (or the pseudogene TRBV3-2) and TRBJ2-7; tentative D call: TRBD1 (6 bases). The CDR3 is 16 amino acids. V lost 3 bases and J 4 bases, leaving 19 bases between the germline ends. Germline V gives CDR1 LGHDT, CDR2 YNNKEL (reference sequence). The CDR3 DNA sequence: TGTGCCAGCAGCCAGGATCCTGACAGGAGACTATACGAGCAGTACTTC. As protein: CASSQDPDRRLYEQYF.

Only one count was recorded for this clone. The chain combines TRBV24-1 with TRBJ1-5; D is uncertain. Germline V gene sequence: CDR1 KGHDR, CDR2 SFDVKD. V lost 9 bases and J lost 5, with 10 bases in between. The CDR3 length is 12 residues. CDR3 region: CATGQRDQPQHF. The CDR3 DNA sequence: TGTGCCACCGGGCAACGTGATCAGCCCCAGCATTTT.

This clone has more than one count but fewer than ten. This chain uses TRBV12-3 or TRBV12-4 with TRBJ1-1, with 7 bases identical to TRBD1. V dropped 4 bases and J dropped 5; count of bases not matched to a gene: 1. The CDR3 loop spans 12 amino acids. CDR3: CASSSQGTEAFF. For the CDR3, the DNA is TGTGCCAGCAGTTCACAGGGGACTGAAGCTTTCTTT.

This clone came up once. The V call is TRBV19, the J call TRBJ1-4, with D maybe TRBD1 (5 bases). This CDR3 spans 14 amino acids. Trimming removed 5 bases from V and 0 bases from J, with 7 bases in between. Germline V gene lookup returns CDR1 LNHDA and CDR2 SQIVND (reference sequence). The CDR3 sequence is CASSSGATNEKLFF. The CDR3 nucleotides read TGTGCCAGTAGTTCGGGGGCAACTAATGAAAAACTGTTTTTT.

The chain couples TRBV24-1 to TRBJ2-1, with D maybe TRBD1 (6 bases). CDR1 and CDR2 (germline): KGHDR, SFDVKD. V was trimmed by 4 bases and J by 2 bases, leaving 11 bases between them. The CDR3 totals 15 residues. The CDR3 loop reads CATSDHRDTYNEQFF. The CDR3 nucleotides read TGTGCCACCAGTGACCATCGGGACACCTACAATGAGCAGTTCTTC.

V usage is TRBV7-6 and J usage is TRBJ2-2; D gene unclear. V lost 1 base and J lost 1, with 16 bases in between. Germline CDR1 is SGHVS and CDR2 is FNYEAQ. CDR3 size: 18 residues. The DNA of the CDR3 is TGTGCCAGCAGCTTAGATCCGAGGAGCAGAAAGAACACCGGGGAGCTGTTTTTT. Translating gives CASSLDPRSRKNTGELFF. Supplemented by reference TRBV7-6 and TRBJ2-2, the full variable domain reads GAGVSQSPRYKVTKRGQDVALRCDPISGHVSLYWYRQALGQGPEFLTYFNYEAQQDKSGLPNDRFSAERPEGSISTLTIQRTEQRDSAMYRCASSLDPRSRKNTGELFFGEGSRLTVL.

This rearrangement joins TRBV28 to TRBJ1-4; TRBD1 agrees at 12 bases. Losses at the gene ends were 6 bases for V and 10 bases for J; bases not matched to a gene: 6. Germline V gives CDR1 MDHEN, CDR2 SYDVKM. The CDR3 is made up of 14 amino acids. CDR3 DNA: TGTGCCAGCAGCACCGGGACAGGGGGCGTAAAACTGTTTTTT. Amino acid sequence: CASSTGTGGVKLFF.

This sequence joins TRBV5-6 and TRBJ2-7; TRBD1 matches at 9 bases. Germline CDR1 reads SGHDT; CDR2 reads YYEEEE. V was clipped by 7 bases and J by 5 bases; unmatched bases: 4. The CDR3 has 12 amino acids. In DNA, the CDR3 is TGTGCCAGCGGACAGGGGTACGACGAGCAGTACTTC. Amino acid sequence: CASGQGYDEQYF.

In its sample, this clone was seen once. The rearrangement uses TRBV29-1 and TRBJ1-4; D not resolved. Between the trimmed V and J ends, which lost 0 bases and 4 bases, there was a span of 3 bases. The CDR3 has 12 amino acids. CDR1 is SQVTM and CDR2 is ANQGSEA in the germline V gene. The CDR3 bases are TGCAGCGTTGAAGACAGTAATGAAAAACTGTTTTTT. Protein product: CSVEDSNEKLFF.

V and J are TRBV12-5 and TRBJ2-5; 7 positions match TRBD2. Per germline, CDR1 LGHNT and CDR2 FRNRAP. CDR3 length equals 14 residues. The ends lost 5 bases at V and 2 bases at J; junction bases unmatched: 5. CDR3: CASGPGREQETQYF. CDR3 DNA sequence: TGTGCTAGTGGTCCAGGGAGGGAGCAAGAGACCCAGTACTTC.

The sample holds one count of this clone. J is TRBJ2-4 and V is TRBV3-1 (or the pseudogene TRBV3-2); D perhaps matches TRBD1 (7 bases). The CDR3 is made up of 15 amino acids. Trimming cost V 3 bases and J 6 bases, with 15 bases left between them. The germline gives CDR1 LGHDT, CDR2 YNNKEL (reference sequence). For the CDR3, the DNA is TGTGCCAGCAGCCACTACGGGCAGGGGGGAAACATTCAGTACTTC. Protein product: CASSHYGQGGNIQYF.

V gene TRBV10-3 combines with J gene TRBJ1-2, with D perhaps matching TRBD1 (5 bases). Trimming cost V 0 bases and J 3 bases, with 8 bases left between them. The CDR3 runs to 14 residues. Germline V gives CDR1 ENHRY, CDR2 SYGVKD. CDR3 sequence: CAISESGRDYGYTF. The CDR3 coding sequence is TGTGCCATCAGTGAGTCAGGCAGGGACTATGGCTACACCTTC.

The V and J genes are TRBV4-2 and TRBJ2-1; 10 bases agree with TRBD2. The CDR3 totals 20 residues. Germline V gene data show CDR1 as LGHNA and CDR2 as YNFKEQ. V dropped 0 bases and J dropped 2; count of bases not matched to a gene: 13. CDR3 amino acids: CASSQDHVLAGAGAYNEQFF. Here the CDR3 DNA reads TGTGCCAGCAGCCAAGATCATGTCCTAGCGGGAGCAGGCGCCTACAATGAGCAGTTCTTC.